This entry describes one TCR beta chain. The antigen remains unidentified. The sample comes from a study of T cells in Graves' hyperthyroidism and ophthalmopathy. Whole-study findings and limits: In the analysis, a 13 V-J model separated ophthalmopathy from stable hyperthyroidism. A median around 6.8 months before onset, the model predicted ophthalmopathy.

Disease duration was under 3 months in the ophthalmopathy patients, who also had a Clinical Activity Score of at least 3 and a NOSPECS grade of at least 4. Exclusion of a patient resulted from uncontrolled infection, other autoimmune disease, pregnancy or lactation. The V end lost 1 base, the J end lost 6 bases, and 6 bases lay between the germline ends. The CDR3 extends over 12 amino acids. CDR1 is SGHTA and CDR2 is FQGNSA in the germline V gene. RNA transcripts were the template for amplifying TCR beta CDR3 regions. The HTBI primer set drove a first-round RT-PCR of the TCR CDR3. Via MiXCR, TCRdb re-called the multiplex PCR reads, giving one row per CDR3 protein. The top ten hold 40% of the sample, which has 300,000 to 450,000 distinct CDR3 sequences, approximately 18% seen once.

The source is a man between 18 and 29 years old with Graves' ophthalmopathy. The chain uses TRBV7-2 and TRBJ1-1; D uncertain. Sequenced input: blood. Here the CDR3 DNA reads TGTGCCAGCAGCTTAGTTGCTCCTGAAGCTTTCTTT. As protein: CASSLVAPEAFF.